The sample holds many counts of the clone carrying this T cell receptor beta chain. Antigen: not known. TCRdb reprocessed the 5' RACE reads with MiXCR, giving one entry per CDR3 protein. The data show around 250,000 distinct CDR3 sequences, with around 10% seen just once and less than 7.5% held by the top ten. The source of the sample is a study of CD8 T cells in ankylosing spondylitis. Trimming pared 6 bases from V and 4 bases from J, leaving 18 bases between. The CDR3 is 15 amino acids. Regarding the study as a whole: In ankylosing spondylitis patients, matched synovial fluid reportedly showed significant enrichment of disease-linked clones.

The sequence was collected from a male donor with ankylosing spondylitis or in good health (not recorded which). The specimen sequenced was blood, either unsorted or a sorted T cell fraction (not recorded which). This chain connects TRBV12-3 or TRBV12-4 to TRBJ1-1; a weak D match, TRBD1 (5 bases). DNA for the CDR3: TGTGCCAGCAGCTCCTTAGGCCAGGGCGGCACTGAAGCTTTCTTT. This encodes CASSSLGQGGTEAFF.